This TCR beta chain came from a study of blood T cell repertoires in COVID-19. Study overall: The samples span acute and convalescent COVID-19 from the United States, Italy and Spain. T cells, B-cell-depleted T cells, or PBMCs provided the cDNA or gDNA that served as material.

CDR3 size: 16 residues. Germline CDR1 MNHEY, CDR2 SVGAGI. The V segment lost 2 bases and the J segment 4 bases; nucleotides outside the gene matches: 5. As originally analysed: The authors estimated nucleated cell counts from reference gene primer amplification. Sequencing was performed with immunoSEQ multiplex PCR; in TCRdb, only in-frame clones are kept and a portion is missing. That table is the source of V, J and clone size, and D and trimming were worked out from the DNA. The sample has 55,000 to 70,000 clones; approximately 82% are singletons. J is TRBJ2-1 and V is TRBV6-5, with 10 bases lining up with TRBD1. This TCR derives from a woman older than 75 with acute or convalescent COVID-19. The sequenced material came from peripheral blood. In DNA, the CDR3 is TGTGCCAGCAGTTACATTCGGGACAGGGGTTACAATGAGCAGTTCTTC. Translated, it gives CASSYIRDRGYNEQFF.